This is a list of T cell receptor beta chains from one sample in a study of sequential checkpoint blockade in melanoma. The method was immunoSEQ multiplex PCR; TCRdb's version includes in-frame clones alone and lacks a portion of them. In the table there are about 4,000 clones, approximately 19% of which are singletons. The sample here was tumor tissue (inferred from file names), taken from a patient given nivolumab and ipilimumab in sequence. The receptors originated from a human donor with melanoma. The CDR3 runs from the conserved cysteine through the conserved F or W. The D gene is left open where the match is weak. Size values are once, few and many counts, or a class for expanded clones, and some rows have none.

size,J,V,D,DNA,CDR3
medium-sized,TRBJ1-3,TRBV11-3,.,TGTGCCAGCAGCTTAGGGTTTAGGACGGACACCATATATTTT,CASSLGFRTDTIYF
.,TRBJ1-6,TRBV5-1,TRBD1,TGCGCCAGCAGCTTAAAGGACAGGGAGCAATCACCCCTCCACTTT,CASSLKDREQSPLHF
.,TRBJ2-1,TRBV18,.,TGTGCCAGCTCACAAGGTGGTCAGGGCACCTACAATGAGCAGTTCTTC,CASSQGGQGTYNEQFF
medium-sized,TRBJ1-5,TRBV6-8,.,TGTGCCAGCAGTTCCCACTCGGGACTTCAGGGGTATCAGCCCCAGCATTTT,CASSSHSGLQGYQPQHF
many,TRBJ2-1,TRBV6-1,.,TGTGCCAGCAGTGAAGAAGGGTATGAGCAGTTCTTC,CASSEEGYEQFF
few,TRBJ1-1,TRBV28,.,TGTGCCAGCAGTGTGGCAGCCCAGAAGGCTTTCTTT,CASSVAAQKAFF
.,TRBJ1-2,TRBV28,.,TGTGCCAGCAGTATGGCAGGGGTAGGCTATGGCTACACCTTC,CASSMAGVGYGYTF
.,TRBJ1-4,TRBV27,TRBD1,TGTGCCAGCAGTTTAGGACAGGGCCCACGTAATGAAAAACTGTTTTTT,CASSLGQGPRNEKLFF
few,TRBJ2-5,TRBV11-3,.,TGTGCCAGCAGCCAAGGGGCCCGCCAAGAGACCCAGTACTTC,CASSQGARQETQYF
few,TRBJ1-6,TRBV28,.,TGTGCCAGCAGCGGCATGGGGAGGAATTCACCCCTCCACTTT,CASSGMGRNSPLHF
.,TRBJ2-5,TRBV18,.,TGTGCCAGCTCACCACCCTCACAAGAGACCCAGTACTTC,CASSPPSQETQYF
many,TRBJ1-1,TRBV11-3,.,TGTGCCAGCAGCTTAGATCCAATCGGACAGACCTTGAACACTGAAGCTTTCTTT,CASSLDPIGQTLNTEAFF
few,TRBJ2-3,TRBV11-3,TRBD2,TGTGCCAGCAGCTTAGTGGGGCGGGGGGCGATCACAGATACGCAGTATTTT,CASSLVGRGAITDTQYF
.,TRBJ2-1,TRBV15,.,TGTGCCACCAGCAGAGGACCTGACAGGCGATCCTACAATGAGCAGTTCTTC,CATSRGPDRRSYNEQFF
few,TRBJ2-7,TRBV11-3,.,TGTGCCAGCAGCTTCGACAGGTACTCCTACGAGCAGTACTTC,CASSFDRYSYEQYF
few,TRBJ1-1,TRBV18,.,TGTGCCAGCTCACCCCAGGGTCAGCCTCCTATTGAAGCTTTCTTT,CASSPQGQPPIEAFF
medium-sized,TRBJ1-2,TRBV11-3,.,TGTGCCAGCAGCTTGGCCGGGAAGGGCAACTATGGCTACACCTTC,CASSLAGKGNYGYTF
.,TRBJ1-1,TRBV19,.,TGTGCCAGTTCACGGGGGGTGAACACTGAAGCTTTCTTT,CASSRGVNTEAFF
.,TRBJ2-3,TRBV19,.,TGTGCCAGTAGTATAACAGGGTCAGATACGCAGTATTTT,CASSITGSDTQYF
.,TRBJ2-3,TRBV5-1,TRBD2,TGCGCCAGCAGCACAGGGACTAGCGGGCCCCAACATACGCAGTATTTT,CASSTGTSGPQHTQYF
.,TRBJ2-5,TRBV19,.,TGTGCCAGTAGACAGGGAAGAGAGACCCAGTACTTC,CASRQGRETQYF
few,TRBJ2-3,TRBV5-1,.,TGCGCCAGCAGCTTAGAACAGGACACAGATACGCAGTATTTT,CASSLEQDTDTQYF
many,TRBJ1-2,TRBV12-2,.,TGTGCCAGTTTACCATTCGGACAGATCTATGGCTACACCTTC,CASLPFGQIYGYTF
.,TRBJ2-1,TRBV1,.,TGCGCCAGCAGCCAAGAGATAGCGGGGGGTGATAATGAGCAGTTCTTC,CASSQEIAGGDNEQFF
few,TRBJ2-1,TRBV28,.,TGTGCCAGCAGCCCAACACAGACCTACAATGAGCAGTTCTTC,CASSPTQTYNEQFF
few,TRBJ1-4,TRBV28,TRBD1,TGTGCCAGCAGCTCAGGGGGAACTAATGAAAAACTGTTTTTT,CASSSGGTNEKLFF
.,TRBJ2-1,TRBV9,.,TGTGCCAGCAGCTCCGGGACCCTAGGGTACAATGAGCAGTTCTTC,CASSSGTLGYNEQFF
few,TRBJ2-3,TRBV5-1,TRBD1,TGCGCCAGCAGCTCGGGACAGCCCACCGCCGATACGCAGTATTTT,CASSSGQPTADTQYF
many,TRBJ1-2,TRBV11-3,.,TGTGCCAGCAGCTTGGCAAGGAGGGGAGGCTATGGCTACACCTTC,CASSLARRGGYGYTF
many,TRBJ1-2,TRBV13,.,TGTGCCAGCAGCTTAGGCCGGGGTAGGGGCGCCTATGGCTACACCTTC,CASSLGRGRGAYGYTF
.,TRBJ2-3,TRBV15,TRBD2,TGTGCCACCAGCAGAGAGCGGGGGGGCACAGATACGCAGTATTTT,CATSRERGGTDTQYF
many,TRBJ2-1,TRBV4-1,TRBD2,TGCGCCAGCAGCCAAGATCCCCTAGCGGACTACAATGAGCAGTTCTTC,CASSQDPLADYNEQFF
large,TRBJ1-1,TRBV6-8,TRBD1,TGTGCCATCAGGGATGACAGGGCAGGCACTGAAGCTTTCTTT,CAIRDDRAGTEAFF
.,TRBJ2-3,TRBV9,.,TGTGCCAGCAGCGTGCAGGCCGACTCAGATACGCAGTATTTT,CASSVQADSDTQYF
large,TRBJ2-2,TRBV6-1,TRBD2,TGTGCCAGCAGTGAAGAGGTAGCGGGGAGGACCGGGGAGCTGTTTTTT,CASSEEVAGRTGELFF
few,TRBJ1-6,TRBV6-8,TRBD1,TGTGCCAGCAGGCCTATTGGGGTGGGACAGGGGGGATATAATTCACCCCTCCACTTT,CASRPIGVGQGGYNSPLHF
once,TRBJ1-1,TRBV5-1,TRBD1,TGCGCCAGCAGCTTAGGACAGGCTTTTCTGAACACTGAAGCTTTCTTT,CASSLGQAFLNTEAFF
.,TRBJ2-7,TRBV12-5,.,TGTGCCAGCGTCGGACCCCCGCACTACGAGCAGTACTTC,CASVGPPHYEQYF
few,TRBJ1-2,TRBV6-8,.,TGTGCCAGCAGTAAAGGGGACGCCGACTATGGCTACACCTTC,CASSKGDADYGYTF
.,TRBJ1-2,TRBV29-1,TRBD1,TGCAGCGTTGAAGGGACAGGGAGTCGCGGATCGCAGGGCTACACCTTC,CSVEGTGSRGSQGYTF
.,TRBJ2-5,TRBV19,.,TGTGCCAGTAGTATCCGTAGTAGGAGCCAAGAGACCCAGTACTTC,CASSIRSRSQETQYF
medium-sized,TRBJ2-5,TRBV11-3,.,TGTGCCAGCAGCGCCGGACGGTTCCAAGAGACCCAGTACTTC,CASSAGRFQETQYF
many,TRBJ1-1,TRBV11-3,.,TGTGCCAGCAGCTTGGGCGGGGTGAACACTGAAGCTTTCTTT,CASSLGGVNTEAFF
many,TRBJ1-2,TRBV6-8,TRBD1,TGTGCCAGCAGCGTCGACAGGGAGTATGGCTACACCTTC,CASSVDREYGYTF
large,TRBJ1-4,TRBV30,.,TGTGCCTGGAGTGTCCAGGGATGGGGTGAAAAACTGTTTTTT,CAWSVQGWGEKLFF
.,TRBJ2-5,TRBV29-1,TRBD2,TGCAGCGCTCTAAAGCGGGGAATGGGGGAGACCCAGTACTTC,CSALKRGMGETQYF
.,TRBJ1-4,TRBV19,.,TGTGCCAGTAGTATGGACACGGTGCGCGAAAAACTGTTTTTT,CASSMDTVREKLFF
.,TRBJ2-6,TRBV5-1,TRBD1,TGCGCCAGCAGCTTGGGGGACAGGGGAAACAACGTCCTGACTTTC,CASSLGDRGNNVLTF
few,TRBJ1-4,TRBV1,.,TGCGCCAGCAGCCCACTGACAGGGGGGGAAAAACTGTTTTTT,CASSPLTGGEKLFF
few,TRBJ2-5,TRBV19,TRBD1,TGTGCCAGTAGAGGACAGGGAGAGACCCAGTACTTC,CASRGQGETQYF
few,TRBJ1-5,TRBV18,.,TGTGCCAGCTCACCGGACAGCGGAAGTCAGCCCCAGCATTTT,CASSPDSGSQPQHF